The rows below give T cell receptor beta chains drawn from one sample of a study of cytomegalovirus exposure and HLA in healthy donors. This table comes from immunoSEQ multiplex PCR, and its TCRdb copy is limited to in-frame clones, with some not included. Among tens of thousands of clones listed, over 60% were seen once. The sample consisted of PBMCs. These receptors were collected from a man between 45 and 60 years old in good health and CMV-seropositive. Each CDR3 is given without its conserved first and last residue. Each record gives: CDR3 protein, V gene.

AWRRSGANVLT TRBV30
AISESDRVRQPQH TRBV10-3
SADVGTRYNEQF TRBV29-1
SARQVGEAF TRBV20-1
ASSLGLAGSQETQY TRBV5-6
ASSPPGQGAPRNQPQH TRBV7-6
ASSFRGNEQF TRBV27
AWADRAYTEAF TRBV30
ASSQDQETGGRYNEQF TRBV4-2
ASSVEKTGTNYGYT TRBV9
ASRSRDSLTGELF TRBV10-2
ASSERQGYEQY TRBV6-1
ASSPGGGVWANVLT TRBV27
ASSTGQGYYGYT TRBV19
ASSPLLAGGTSTDTQY TRBV18
ASSEPPGGYT TRBV10-2
SVRLAGGPSIQY TRBV29-1
ASRVGLVAGNMNTEAF TRBV5-8
ASSLDLVTSVL TRBV7-2
ASSLGAGGDTEAF TRBV5-1
ASSVGRGAHYGYT TRBV9
ASSHQTGTLNTGELF TRBV5-1
ASSSTGGTGELF TRBV19
ASSYSIALGTQY TRBV6-5
ASSPGTGDFQPQH TRBV4-3
ASSLLGTGTGNYGYT TRBV7-9
AWSPSGTGKGETQY TRBV30
AWTVGVLSPVSARYEQY TRBV30
ATGFSGAPGEQY TRBV6-1